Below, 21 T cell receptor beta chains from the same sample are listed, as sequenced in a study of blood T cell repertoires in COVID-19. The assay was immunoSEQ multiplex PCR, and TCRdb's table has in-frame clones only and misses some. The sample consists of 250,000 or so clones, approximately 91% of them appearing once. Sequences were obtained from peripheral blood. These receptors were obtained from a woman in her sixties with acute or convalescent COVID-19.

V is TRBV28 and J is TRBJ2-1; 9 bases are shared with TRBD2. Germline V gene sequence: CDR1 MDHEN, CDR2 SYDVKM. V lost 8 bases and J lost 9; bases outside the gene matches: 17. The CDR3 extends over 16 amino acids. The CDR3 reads CASPPSWTSETSEQFF. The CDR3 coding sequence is TGTGCCAGCCCCCCTAGCTGGACTAGCGAGACCAGTGAGCAGTTCTTC.

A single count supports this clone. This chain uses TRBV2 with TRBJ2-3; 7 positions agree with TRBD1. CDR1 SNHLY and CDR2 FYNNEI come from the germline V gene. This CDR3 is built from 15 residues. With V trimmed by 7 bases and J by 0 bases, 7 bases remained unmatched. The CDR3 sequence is CASTWTGTSTDTQYF. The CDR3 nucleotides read TGTGCCAGCACTTGGACAGGTACTAGCACAGATACGCAGTATTTT. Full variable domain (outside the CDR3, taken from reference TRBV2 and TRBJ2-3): EPEVTQTPSHQVTQMGQEVILRCVPISNHLYFYWYRQILGQKVEFLVSFYNNEISEKSEIFDDQFSVERPDGSNFTLKIRSTKLEDSAMYFCASTWTGTSTDTQYFGPGTRLTVL.

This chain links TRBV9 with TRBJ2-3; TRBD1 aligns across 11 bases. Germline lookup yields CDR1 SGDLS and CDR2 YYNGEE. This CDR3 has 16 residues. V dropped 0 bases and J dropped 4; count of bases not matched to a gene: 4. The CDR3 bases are TGTGCCAGCAGCGTAGCGGGGGGACAGGGGGCAGATACGCAGTATTTT. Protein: CASSVAGGQGADTQYF.

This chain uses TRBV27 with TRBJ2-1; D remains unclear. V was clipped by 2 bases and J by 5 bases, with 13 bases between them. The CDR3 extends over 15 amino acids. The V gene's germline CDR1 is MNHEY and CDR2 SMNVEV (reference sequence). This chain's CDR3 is CASSLEQLGNNEQFF. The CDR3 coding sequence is TGTGCCAGCAGTTTAGAACAGTTAGGAAACAATGAGCAGTTCTTC.

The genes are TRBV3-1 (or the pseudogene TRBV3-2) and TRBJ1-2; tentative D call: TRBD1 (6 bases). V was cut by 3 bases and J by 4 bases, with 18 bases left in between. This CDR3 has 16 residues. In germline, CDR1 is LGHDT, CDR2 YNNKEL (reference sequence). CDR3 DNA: TGTGCCAGCAGCCACGCCGAGGTGAGGGGGGGCTATGGCTACACCTTC. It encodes CASSHAEVRGGYGYTF.

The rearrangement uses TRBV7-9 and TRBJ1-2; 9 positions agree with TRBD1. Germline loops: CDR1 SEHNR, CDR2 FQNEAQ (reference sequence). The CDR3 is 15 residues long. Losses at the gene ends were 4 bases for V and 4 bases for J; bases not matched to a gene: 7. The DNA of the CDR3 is TGTGCCAGCAGCTCCTCGACAGGGGGTATCTATGGCTACACCTTC. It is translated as CASSSSTGGIYGYTF.

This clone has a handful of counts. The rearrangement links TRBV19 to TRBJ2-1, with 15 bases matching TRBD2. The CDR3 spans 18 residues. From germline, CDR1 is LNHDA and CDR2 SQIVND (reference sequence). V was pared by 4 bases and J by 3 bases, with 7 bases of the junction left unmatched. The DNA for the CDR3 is TGTGCCAGTAGTAAGGGACTAGCGGGAGGATTGGTCTACAATGAGCAGTTCTTC. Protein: CASSKGLAGGLVYNEQFF.

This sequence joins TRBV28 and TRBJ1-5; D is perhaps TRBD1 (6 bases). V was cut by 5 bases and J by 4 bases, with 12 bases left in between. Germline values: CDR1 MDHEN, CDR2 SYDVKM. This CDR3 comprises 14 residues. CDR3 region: CASSAQGVNQPQHF. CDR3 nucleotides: TGTGCCAGCAGTGCACAGGGAGTGAATCAGCCCCAGCATTTT.

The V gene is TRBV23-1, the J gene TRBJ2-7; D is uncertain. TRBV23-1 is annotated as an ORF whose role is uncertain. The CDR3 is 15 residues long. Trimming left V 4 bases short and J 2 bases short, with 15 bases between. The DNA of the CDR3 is TGCGCCAGCAGTCTTCCCGGCAGGCGAACCTACGAGCAGTACTTC. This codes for CASSLPGRRTYEQYF.

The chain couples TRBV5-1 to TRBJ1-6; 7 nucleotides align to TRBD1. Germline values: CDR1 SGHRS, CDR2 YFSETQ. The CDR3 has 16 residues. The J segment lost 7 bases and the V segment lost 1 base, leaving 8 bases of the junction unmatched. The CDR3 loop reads CASSLQGQSPNSPLHF. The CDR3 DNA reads TGCGCCAGCAGCTTGCAGGGACAGAGCCCAAATTCACCCCTCCACTTT.

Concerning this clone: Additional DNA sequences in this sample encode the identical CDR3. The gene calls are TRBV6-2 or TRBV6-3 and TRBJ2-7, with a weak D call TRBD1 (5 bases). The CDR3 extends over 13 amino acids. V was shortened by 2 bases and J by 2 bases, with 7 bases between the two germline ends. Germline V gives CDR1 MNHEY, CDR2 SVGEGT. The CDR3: CASSYQGTYEQYF. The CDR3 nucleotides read TGTGCCAGCAGTTACCAGGGTACCTACGAGCAGTACTTC.

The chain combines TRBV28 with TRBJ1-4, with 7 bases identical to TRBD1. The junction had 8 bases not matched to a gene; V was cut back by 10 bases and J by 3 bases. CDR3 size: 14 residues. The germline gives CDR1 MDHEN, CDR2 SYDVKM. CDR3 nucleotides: TGTGCCACCTCCGGACAGGTGGCTAATGAAAAACTGTTTTTT. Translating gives CATSGQVANEKLFF.

CDR3: CASSPWTGGGIEQYF. CDR3 DNA: TGTGCCAGCAGTCCGTGGACAGGGGGAGGAATCGAGCAGTACTTC. The chain joins TRBV27 to TRBJ2-7, with 10 bases lining up with TRBD1. The CDR3 is made up of 15 amino acids. The J segment lost 6 bases and the V segment lost 5 bases, leaving 10 bases of the junction unmatched. Germline V gene sequence: CDR1 MNHEY, CDR2 SMNVEV (reference sequence).

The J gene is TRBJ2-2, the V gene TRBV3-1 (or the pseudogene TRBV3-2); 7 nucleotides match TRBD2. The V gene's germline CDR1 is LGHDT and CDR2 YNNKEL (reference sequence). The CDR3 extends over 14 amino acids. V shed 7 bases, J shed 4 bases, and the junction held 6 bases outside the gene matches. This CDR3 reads CASNPSGITGELFF. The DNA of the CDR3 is TGTGCCAGCAACCCAAGCGGGATCACCGGGGAGCTGTTTTTT.

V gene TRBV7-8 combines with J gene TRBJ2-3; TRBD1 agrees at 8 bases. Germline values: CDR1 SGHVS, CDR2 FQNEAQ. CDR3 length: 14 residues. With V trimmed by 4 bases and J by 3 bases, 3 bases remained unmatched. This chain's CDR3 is CASSYRDRTDTQYF. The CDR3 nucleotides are TGTGCCAGCAGCTACCGGGACAGGACAGATACGCAGTATTTT. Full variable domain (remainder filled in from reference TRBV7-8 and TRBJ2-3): GAGVSQSPRYKVAKRGQDVALRCDPISGHVSLFWYQQALGQGPEFLTYFQNEAQLDKSGLPSDRFFAERPEGSVSTLKIQRTQQEDSAVYLCASSYRDRTDTQYFGPGTRLTVL.

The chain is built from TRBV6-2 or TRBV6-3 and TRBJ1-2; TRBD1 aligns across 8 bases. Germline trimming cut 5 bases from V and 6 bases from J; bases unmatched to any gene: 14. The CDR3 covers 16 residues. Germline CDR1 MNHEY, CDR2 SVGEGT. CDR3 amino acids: CASSPGTGLGLHGYTF. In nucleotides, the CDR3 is TGTGCCAGCAGTCCCGGGACAGGATTGGGACTCCATGGCTACACCTTC.

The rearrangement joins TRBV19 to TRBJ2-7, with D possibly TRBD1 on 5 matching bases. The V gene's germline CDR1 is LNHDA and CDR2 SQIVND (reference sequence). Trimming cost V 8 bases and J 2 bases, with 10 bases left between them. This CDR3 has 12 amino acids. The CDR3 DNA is TGTGCCAGTGAGACAGCCGCCTACGAGCAGTACTTC. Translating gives CASETAAYEQYF.

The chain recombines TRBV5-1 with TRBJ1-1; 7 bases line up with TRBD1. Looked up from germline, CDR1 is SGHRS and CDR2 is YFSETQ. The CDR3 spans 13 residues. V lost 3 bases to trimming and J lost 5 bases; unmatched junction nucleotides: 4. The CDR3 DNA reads TGCGCCAGCAGCTGGGGGACAGCGACTGAAGCTTTCTTT. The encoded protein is CASSWGTATEAFF. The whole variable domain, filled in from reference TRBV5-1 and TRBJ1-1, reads KAGVTQTPRYLIKTRGQQVTLSCSPISGHRSVSWYQQTPGQGLQFLFEYFSETQRNKGNFPGRFSGRQFSNSRSEMNVSTLELGDSALYLCASSWGTATEAFFGQGTRLTVV.

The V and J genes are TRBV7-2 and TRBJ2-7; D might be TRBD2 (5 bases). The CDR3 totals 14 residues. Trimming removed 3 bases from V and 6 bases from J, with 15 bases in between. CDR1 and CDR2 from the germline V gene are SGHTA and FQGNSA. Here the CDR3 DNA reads TGTGCCAGCAGCTTCGGTGGGGAGAGTGGCGAGCAGTACTTC. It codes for CASSFGGESGEQYF.

CDR3 residues: CASRTNTGELFF. The DNA of the CDR3 is TGTGCCAGCAGAACTAACACCGGGGAGCTGTTTTTT. The J gene is TRBJ2-2, the V gene TRBV12-3 or TRBV12-4; D uncertain. The CDR3 runs 12 residues. V lost 6 bases and J lost 2, with 4 bases in between.

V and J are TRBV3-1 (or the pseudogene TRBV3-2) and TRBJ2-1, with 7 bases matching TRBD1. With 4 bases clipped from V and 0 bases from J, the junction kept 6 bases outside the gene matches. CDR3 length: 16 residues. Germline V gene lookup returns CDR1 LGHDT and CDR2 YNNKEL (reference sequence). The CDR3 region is CASSPGQLSSYNEQFF. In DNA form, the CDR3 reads TGTGCCAGCAGCCCGGGACAGCTAAGCTCCTACAATGAGCAGTTCTTC.